This section outlines one TCR beta chain sequence together with its context. Its target is not known. V was shortened by 2 bases and J by 2 bases, with 6 bases between the two germline ends. CDR3 size: 13 residues. The germline gives CDR1 MRHNA, CDR2 SNTAGT. These data are taken from a study of T cell repertoires in cytomegalovirus infection. TCRdb called the reads again in MiXCR, with one record for every CDR3 protein. The table lists approximately 590,000 distinct CDR3 sequences, under 45% of them singletons. Study-wide findings and caveats: CMV carriers having the relevant HLA were flagged by cumulative public TCR beta family frequency. HLA-C-restricted CMV clonotypes gave the most frequent clonotype in two of eight donors.

This sequence joins TRBV6-4 and TRBJ1-1; no clear D. This receptor was identified in a human donor in good health (CMV status not recorded). Some clones in this sample may be carry-over from other donors' samples. Here the sequenced sample was cultured PBMCs, taken from culture after CMV antigen stimulation. Here the CDR3 reads CASSDRENTEAFF. DNA for the CDR3: TGTGCCAGCAGTGACAGGGAAAACACTGAAGCTTTCTTT.